The 10 T cell receptor beta chains below were found in one sample sequenced in a study of blood T cell repertoires in COVID-19. TCRdb's table, derived via immunoSEQ multiplex PCR, lists solely in-frame clones and lacks some. The sample contains 150,000 to 200,000 clones, 89% of which appear only once. What was sequenced was peripheral blood. The origin of the receptors is a man between 60 and 70 years old with acute or convalescent COVID-19.

The genes are TRBV7-8 and TRBJ1-1; D gene ambiguous. CDR3 length: 15 residues. Trimming removed 3 bases from V and 1 base from J, with 12 bases in between. Germline CDR1 is SGHVS and CDR2 is FQNEAQ. The CDR3 is CASSLGATGNTEAFF. The CDR3 DNA follows: TGTGCCAGCAGCTTGGGAGCGACCGGGAACACTGAAGCTTTCTTT. Combining the CDR3 with reference TRBV7-8 and TRBJ1-1 gives the whole variable domain GAGVSQSPRYKVAKRGQDVALRCDPISGHVSLFWYQQALGQGPEFLTYFQNEAQLDKSGLPSDRFFAERPEGSVSTLKIQRTQQEDSAVYLCASSLGATGNTEAFFGQGTRLTVV.

The chain carries TRBV19 and TRBJ1-2; 10 bases are shared with TRBD1. CDR1 LNHDA and CDR2 SQIVND come from the germline V gene (reference sequence). The V and J ends lost 6 bases and 4 bases, in that order; junction bases with no gene match: 5. This CDR3 is built from 14 residues. The CDR3 region is CASRRQGASYGYTF. The CDR3 DNA reads TGTGCCAGTAGGCGACAGGGGGCTAGCTATGGCTACACCTTC.

The chain uses TRBV10-2 and TRBJ1-4, with a tentative D call TRBD1 (6 bases). Germline-derived CDR1 and CDR2 are WSHSY and SAAADI. The CDR3 is made up of 16 amino acids. With 2 bases removed from V and 8 bases from J, the gap between germline ends came to 18 bases. CDR3 sequence (DNA): TGCGCCAGCAGTGAGGAGGGGGGGAACGTTCGGGAAAAACTGTTTTTT. It specifies CASSEEGGNVREKLFF.

This chain connects TRBV6-6 to TRBJ1-3; D is perhaps TRBD1 (6 bases). Germline CDR1 reads MNHNY; CDR2 reads SVGAGI (reference sequence). V gave up 2 bases and J gave up 8 bases, with 19 bases separating them. The CDR3 is 16 residues long. CDR3 sequence reads: CASSYRGTGTGDTIYF. The CDR3 DNA reads TGTGCCAGCAGTTACCGGGGAACAGGGACCGGGGACACCATATATTTT.

The rearrangement uses TRBV4-3 and TRBJ2-3, with D hard to call. Trimming removed 0 bases at V and 2 bases at J, with 12 bases between. CDR1 LGHNA and CDR2 YSLEER come from the germline V gene. This CDR3 contains 16 residues. CDR3 DNA: TGCGCCAGCAGCCAAGAGCCTAGAATAACCACAGATACGCAGTATTTT. Translated, it gives CASSQEPRITTDTQYF.

The chain recombines TRBV6-5 with TRBJ2-7, with D possibly matching TRBD1 (7 bases). The V gene lost 2 bases and the J gene lost 12 bases, with 14 bases spanning the gap. Per germline, CDR1 MNHEY and CDR2 SVGAGI. The CDR3 length is 12 residues. In nucleotides, the CDR3 is TGTGCCAGCAGTTACGACAGGGAGGATCGGTACTTC. Amino acid sequence: CASSYDREDRYF.

J is TRBJ1-6 and V is TRBV7-2; D is perhaps TRBD1 (6 bases). The CDR3 consists of 15 residues. Germline loops: CDR1 SGHTA, CDR2 FQGNSA. V was shortened by 0 bases and J by 9 bases, with 12 bases between the two germline ends. The CDR3 is CASSLARTEGSPLHF. The CDR3, as DNA: TGTGCCAGCAGCTTAGCGAGGACAGAGGGTTCACCCCTCCACTTT.

The genes are TRBV27 and TRBJ2-5, with 10 bases that match TRBD2. With V trimmed by 3 bases and J by 2 bases, 9 bases remained unmatched. The CDR3 covers 17 residues. Germline-derived CDR1 and CDR2 are MNHEY and SMNVEV (reference sequence). CDR3 sequence reads: CASSFEASGGRQETQYF. The DNA for the CDR3 is TGTGCCAGCAGTTTCGAGGCTAGCGGGGGTCGACAAGAGACCCAGTACTTC.

As for this clone: The sample has other DNA sequences that encode this CDR3 too. J is TRBJ1-1 and V is TRBV6-5; maybe TRBD1 (5 bases). V was cut by 5 bases and J by 0 bases, with 7 bases left in between. The CDR3 sequence is 13 residues long. Germline CDR1 MNHEY, CDR2 SVGAGI. The DNA of the CDR3 is TGTGCCAGCAGTCTACAGGTGAACACTGAAGCTTTCTTT. The encoded protein is CASSLQVNTEAFF.

In DNA form, the CDR3 reads TGCGCCAGCGGAGGGTCCGGTGGGATACCCCAGCATTTT. Translation: CASGGSGGIPQHF. The chain couples TRBV10-2 to TRBJ1-5; D is undetermined. Germline V gives CDR1 WSHSY, CDR2 SAAADI. V lost 8 bases and J lost 10, with 18 bases in between. This CDR3 spans 13 amino acids.